This T cell receptor (beta chain) was captured by sequencing in a study of regulatory T cells in long-lasting Graves disease. Study background: Graves' patients diagnosed newly had used antithyroid drugs under 3 months.

Arm-PCR of CDR3 regions and iRepertoire HTBI primers were the basis on which TCR beta libraries were built. Each CDR3 protein gets one entry after TCRdb re-called the multiplex PCR reads with MiXCR. The data contain around 250,000 distinct CDR3 sequences, 20% to 25% of them singletons. Noted time point: newly diagnosed GD, antithyroid drugs for less than 3 months. The authors made the TCR library using RNA they extracted from PBMCs. As to this clonotype: A read error may explain this, as a much larger clone is one base away.

The CDR3 loop spans 13 amino acids. Germline CDR1 is SEHNR and CDR2 is FQNEAQ (reference sequence). The V gene is TRBV7-9, the J gene TRBJ2-5, with TRBD2 as a possible D gene (6 bases). Judging by the DNA end, TRBJ2-1 fits better; the J call may be wrong. Sequencing was performed on peripheral blood mononuclear cells (PBMCs), taken at new diagnosis, from a patient treated with antithyroid drugs. The sequence derives from a female donor with Graves disease. The CDR3 here is CASSRGLNNEQFF. The CDR3 nucleotides read TGTGCCAGCAGCCGGGGACTTAACAATGAGCAGTTCTTC.